The 28 T cell receptor beta chains presented below share a single source sample, sequenced in a study of T cell repertoires in cytomegalovirus infection. TCRdb re-called the reads with MiXCR, one entry per CDR3 protein. The data hold 140,000 to 150,000 distinct CDR3 sequences, with over 25% observed a single time. These receptors are not linked to any known antigen. This specimen was CD8+ T cells from cultured PBMCs, taken from culture after CMV antigen stimulation. Every receptor here comes from a human donor in good health (CMV status not recorded). Some clones in this sample may be carry-over from other donors' samples.

By sample share, this clonotype is medium-sized. This rearrangement joins TRBV7-2 to TRBJ2-7, with D possibly TRBD2 on 5 matching bases. Per the germline V gene, CDR1 is SGHTA and CDR2 is FQGNSA. The CDR3 is 13 residues long. Trimming cost V 3 bases and J 4 bases, with 10 bases left between them. DNA of the CDR3: TGTGCCAGCAGCTTCTTCACTAGTTACGAGCAGTACTTC. As protein: CASSFFTSYEQYF. Combining the CDR3 with reference TRBV7-2 and TRBJ2-7 gives the whole variable domain GAGVSQSPSNKVTEKGKDVELRCDPISGHTALYWYRQSLGQGLEFLIYFQGNSAPDKSGLPSDRFSAERTGGSVSTLTIQRTQQEDSAVYLCASSFFTSYEQYFGPGTRLTVT.

V is TRBV14 and J is TRBJ1-3; possible D gene TRBD1, 5 bases. The CDR3 contains 16 residues. Trimming left V 3 bases short and J 0 bases short, with 12 bases between. Germline V gene sequence: CDR1 SGHDN, CDR2 FVKESK. CDR3 DNA sequence: TGTGCCAGCAGCCACCGAGACAGCTTCTCTGGAAACACCATATATTTT. As protein: CASSHRDSFSGNTIYF.

Many counts were recorded for this clonotype. The CDR3: CASSHNRASNTEAFF. For the CDR3, the DNA is TGTGCCAGCAGCCACAACAGGGCCTCAAACACTGAAGCTTTCTTT. This chain joins TRBV7-9 and TRBJ1-1, with D perhaps matching TRBD1 (6 bases). Trimming took 5 bases from V and 2 from J, leaving 15 bases between them. Per germline, CDR1 SEHNR and CDR2 FQNEAQ (reference sequence). The CDR3 runs 15 residues.

This clonotype was detected ten times or more. The rearrangement uses TRBV11-2 and TRBJ1-3; D may be TRBD1 (6 bases). Trimming stripped 5 bases from V and 0 bases from J, with 11 bases between. Germline CDR1 reads SGHAT; CDR2 reads FQNNGV. The CDR3 length is 15 residues. The chain's CDR3 is CASSPGTSSGNTIYF. In nucleotides, the CDR3 is TGTGCCAGCAGCCCCGGGACATCCTCTGGAAACACCATATATTTT.

The chain joins TRBV12-3 or TRBV12-4 to TRBJ1-2, with a tentative D call TRBD1 (5 bases). The V gene lost 2 bases and the J gene lost 3 bases, with 16 bases spanning the gap. The CDR3 covers 16 residues. The CDR3 nucleotides are TGTGCCAGCAGTTTATCGCCGGGACCGCCCGACTATGGCTACACCTTC. This codes for CASSLSPGPPDYGYTF.

This clonotype came up once. The rearrangement uses TRBV7-2 and TRBJ2-7; 8 positions match TRBD2. Germline assignment: CDR1 SGHTA and CDR2 FQGNSA. V gave up 3 bases and J gave up 5 bases; unmatched junction bases: 6. The CDR3 has 14 residues. The CDR3 protein is CASSLERGMNEQYF. The CDR3 coding sequence is TGTGCCAGCAGCTTGGAGCGGGGGATGAACGAGCAGTACTTC.

For this clonotype: A junction boundary mismatches the germline segment, possibly from a read error. The V and J genes are TRBV5-3 and TRBJ1-1, with 9 bases identical to TRBD1. TRBV5-3 is an open reading frame, and its role is uncertain. The CDR3 is 17 residues long. The CDR3: CASSLPGQGFMNTEAFF. The CDR3 nucleotides read TGTGCCAGCAGCTTACCGGGACAGGGATTCATGAACACTGAAGCTTTCTTT.

The chain joins TRBV12-3 or TRBV12-4 to TRBJ1-2; TRBD1 aligns across 9 bases. V lost 4 bases to trimming and J lost 7 bases; unmatched junction nucleotides: 7. The CDR3 is made up of 14 amino acids. The CDR3 loop reads CASSWGQGGSGYTF. The CDR3 DNA sequence: TGTGCCAGCAGTTGGGGACAGGGTGGTTCTGGCTACACCTTC.

This clonotype was observed many times. The chain has TRBV7-9 and TRBJ2-7; 11 bases match TRBD2. The trim removed 5 bases at V and 3 bases at J, leaving 9 bases unmatched. Germline V lookup: CDR1 SEHNR, CDR2 FQNEAQ (reference sequence). The CDR3 sequence is 16 residues long. The CDR3 DNA reads TGTGCCAGCAGCCACAAACTAGCGGGGGTTAACTACGAGCAGTACTTC. It is translated as CASSHKLAGVNYEQYF.

This clonotype was detected many times. V and J are TRBV6-2 or TRBV6-3 and TRBJ2-3; a weak D match, TRBD2 (6 bases). Germline V gene sequence: CDR1 MNHEY, CDR2 SVGEGT. V dropped 1 base and J dropped 2 bases, with 10 bases sitting between them. This CDR3 has 15 residues. The CDR3: CASSYFRGTTDTQYF. In DNA form, the CDR3 reads TGTGCCAGCAGTTACTTTCGGGGGACCACAGATACGCAGTATTTT.

The chain employs TRBV19 and TRBJ2-1; 12 positions match TRBD2. The V gene's germline CDR1 is LNHDA and CDR2 SQIVND (reference sequence). J lost 5 bases, V lost 6 bases, and 5 bases had no gene match. This CDR3 contains 15 residues. This CDR3 reads CASSETSGGNNEQFF. As DNA, the CDR3 is TGTGCCAGTAGCGAAACTAGCGGGGGGAACAATGAGCAGTTCTTC.

The rearrangement joins TRBV7-9 to TRBJ2-2, with 9 positions matching TRBD1. After removal of 4 bases from V and 7 bases from J, the junction contained 7 bases not matched to a gene. The CDR3 runs 15 residues. Germline CDR1 SEHNR, CDR2 FQNEAQ (reference sequence). The CDR3 here is CASSSPGTGLGELFF. CDR3 nucleotides: TGTGCCAGCAGCTCCCCCGGGACAGGGCTCGGGGAGCTGTTTTTT.

This clonotype was seen more than once but under ten times. The rearrangement joins TRBV7-3 to TRBJ2-2; D is tentatively TRBD1 or TRBD2 (5 bases each). The V end was cut by 2 bases, the J end by 4 bases, with 8 bases between. From germline, CDR1 is SGHTA and CDR2 FQGTGA. The CDR3 is made up of 14 amino acids. The CDR3 region has the DNA TGTGCCAGCAGCTTAGAGGGGTTCACCGGGGAGCTGTTTTTT. Amino acid sequence: CASSLEGFTGELFF.

This clonotype was detected many times. The chain's CDR3 is CASNVKLQGAYEQYF. For the CDR3, the DNA is TGTGCCAGCAACGTTAAGCTACAGGGGGCCTACGAGCAGTACTTC. V and J are TRBV6-1 and TRBJ2-7; 8 bases are shared with TRBD1. The CDR3 length is 15 residues. Trimming cost V 7 bases and J 2 bases; bases outside gene matches: 10. Germline V gives CDR1 MNHNS, CDR2 SASEGT.

V gene TRBV19 combines with J gene TRBJ2-1; 10 nucleotides line up with TRBD2. V lost 3 bases and J lost 8; bases outside the gene matches: 7. This CDR3 comprises 15 residues. Per the germline V gene, CDR1 is LNHDA and CDR2 is SQIVND (reference sequence). The CDR3 loop is CASSMSAGGPHEQFF. The CDR3 coding sequence is TGTGCCAGTAGTATGTCAGCGGGGGGGCCCCATGAGCAGTTCTTC.

This clonotype was recorded a few times. This rearrangement joins TRBV25-1 to TRBJ2-7; D gene unclear. Germline CDR1 MGHDK, CDR2 SYGVNS. This CDR3 contains 12 residues. Trimming stripped 2 bases from V and 0 bases from J, with 2 bases between. Here the CDR3 DNA reads TGTGCCAGCAGTGAAAGCTCCTACGAGCAGTACTTC. It specifies CASSESSYEQYF.

The chain has TRBV27 and TRBJ2-7, with a weak D call TRBD1 (6 bases). Trimming shortened V by 4 bases and J by 3 bases, and 13 bases separated the two germline ends. The CDR3 runs to 14 residues. Per germline, CDR1 MNHEY and CDR2 SMNVEV (reference sequence). The CDR3 protein is CASSYGRGSYEQYF. The CDR3 DNA reads as TGTGCCAGCAGTTATGGCAGGGGAAGCTACGAGCAGTACTTC.

V usage is TRBV7-3 and J usage is TRBJ2-5; D unresolved. The CDR3 runs to 13 residues. Trimming took off 2 bases at V and 5 bases at J, with 9 bases between the two ends. Germline V gene lookup returns CDR1 SGHTA and CDR2 FQGTGA. CDR3 loop: CASSLVSIETQYF. In DNA form, the CDR3 reads TGTGCCAGCAGCTTAGTCAGCATCGAGACCCAGTACTTC.

The V gene is TRBV12-3 or TRBV12-4, the J gene TRBJ1-5, with D tentatively TRBD1 (6 bases). The CDR3 loop spans 14 amino acids. The V end lost 7 bases, the J end lost 7 bases, and 17 bases lay between the germline ends. Here the CDR3 reads CASTPGVQGQPQHF. DNA of the CDR3: TGTGCCAGCACTCCAGGGGTCCAAGGGCAGCCCCAGCATTTT.

This clonotype showed up many times. This sequence joins TRBV27 and TRBJ1-5, with D possibly matching TRBD1 (6 bases). The CDR3 length is 16 residues. The germline V gene has CDR1 MNHEY and CDR2 SMNVEV (reference sequence). V shed 5 bases and J shed 4 bases, with 18 bases lying between them. CDR3 DNA: TGTGCCAGCAGTGAAAGGGATATAGGGGGGAATCAGCCCCAGCATTTT. Residues: CASSERDIGGNQPQHF.

This clonotype came up a few times. The CDR3 DNA follows: TGTGCCAGCAGCTTAGGTCTCCAGGTTTCGGATACTGAAGCTTTCTTT. Amino acids: CASSLGLQVSDTEAFF. V is TRBV11-1 and J is TRBJ1-1; D gene ambiguous. The CDR3 has 16 amino acids. V was cut by 1 base and J by 5 bases, with 17 bases left in between. The germline CDR1 and CDR2 sequences are SGHAT and FQDESV (reference sequence). The full variable domain, with the rest looked up from reference TRBV11-1 and TRBJ1-1, is EAEVAQSPRYKITEKSQAVAFWCDPISGHATLYWYRQILGQGPELLVQFQDESVVDDSQLPKDRFSAERLKGVDSTLKIQPAELGDSAMYLCASSLGLQVSDTEAFFGQGTRLTVV.

A word on this clonotype: One junction end does not reproduce the germline sequence, and a read error may be involved. The chain employs TRBV4-1 and TRBJ2-4, with D perhaps TRBD1 (6 bases). There are 18 residues in the CDR3. The germline V gene has CDR1 MGHRA and CDR2 YSYEKL. DNA for the CDR3: TGTGCCAGCAGCCAATTTACGGCTGGGGGCCAGGCCAAAAACATTCAGTACTTC. Its translation: CASSQFTAGGQAKNIQYF.

The chain joins TRBV19 to TRBJ1-5; D possibly corresponds to TRBD1 (5 bases). In germline, CDR1 is LNHDA, CDR2 SQIVND (reference sequence). The CDR3 consists of 16 residues. V shed 7 bases and J shed 7 bases, with 23 bases lying between them. The CDR3 bases are TGTGCCAGTATACCCTGGGGACTCCCAAGTGGGCAGCCCCAGCATTTT. This gives the protein CASIPWGLPSGQPQHF. Variable domain in full (rest from reference TRBV19 and TRBJ1-5): DGGITQSPKYLFRKEGQNVTLSCEQNLNHDAMYWYRQDPGQGLRLIYYSQIVNDFQKGDIAEGYSVSREKKESFPLTVTSAQKNPTAFYLCASIPWGLPSGQPQHFGDGTRLSIL.

In its sample, this clonotype was seen a few times. The chain employs TRBV7-9 and TRBJ2-5; TRBD2 is a possible D gene (6 bases). Deletions cut 8 bases from V and 1 base from J, with 8 bases between. The germline V gene encodes CDR1 SEHNR and CDR2 FQNEAQ (reference sequence). The CDR3 is 12 amino acids. The CDR3 bases are TGTGCCAGCCGGGGGACCCAAGAGACCCAGTACTTC. It is translated as CASRGTQETQYF.

The V gene is TRBV20-1, the J gene TRBJ2-7; D unresolved. Germline values: CDR1 DFQATT, CDR2 SNEGSKA (reference sequence). This CDR3 has 13 amino acids. The V end lost 0 bases, the J end lost 4 bases, and 10 bases lay between the germline ends. CDR3 nucleotide sequence: TGCAGTGCTAGAGAGGCGGAGCATTACGAGCAGTACTTC. As protein: CSAREAEHYEQYF.

This clonotype has just one count. The chain joins TRBV19 to TRBJ1-1; D is possibly TRBD1 (5 bases). CDR3 length: 12 amino acids. Germline CDR1 and CDR2: LNHDA and SQIVND (reference sequence). V lost 3 bases and J lost 8, with 10 bases in between. This chain's CDR3 is CASSIGAPEAFF. In DNA, the CDR3 is TGTGCCAGTAGTATCGGGGCCCCCGAAGCTTTCTTT.

This clonotype showed up many times. This chain connects TRBV7-8 to TRBJ2-5, with TRBD2 identical over 8 bases. Germline trimming cut 3 bases from V and 3 bases from J; bases unmatched to any gene: 3. CDR1 and CDR2 from the germline V gene are SGHVS and FQNEAQ. The CDR3 is 14 residues long. The CDR3, as DNA: TGTGCCAGCAGCTTGTCCGGGGGGGAAGAGACCCAGTACTTC. It codes for CASSLSGGEETQYF.

The chain combines TRBV2 with TRBJ2-3, with 7 bases matching TRBD2. Trimming took 5 bases from V and 0 from J; bases not matched to a gene: 8. The germline CDR1 and CDR2 sequences are SNHLY and FYNNEI. The CDR3 sequence is 16 residues long. CDR3 nucleotide sequence: TGTGCCAGCAGTCCTCCACTAGCGCCTAGCACAGATACGCAGTATTTT. Encoded protein: CASSPPLAPSTDTQYF.